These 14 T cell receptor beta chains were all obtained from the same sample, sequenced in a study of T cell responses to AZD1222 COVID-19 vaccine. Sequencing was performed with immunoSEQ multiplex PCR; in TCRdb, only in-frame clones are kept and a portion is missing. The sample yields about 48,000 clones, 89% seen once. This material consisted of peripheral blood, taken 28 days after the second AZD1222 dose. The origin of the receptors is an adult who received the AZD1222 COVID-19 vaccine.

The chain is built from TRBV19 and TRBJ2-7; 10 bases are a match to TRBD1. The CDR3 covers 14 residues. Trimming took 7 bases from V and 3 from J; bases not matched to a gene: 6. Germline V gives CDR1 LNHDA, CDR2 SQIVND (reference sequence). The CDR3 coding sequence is TGTGCCAGTACGCCGGGACAGGGGTACTACGAGCAGTACTTC. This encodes CASTPGQGYYEQYF.

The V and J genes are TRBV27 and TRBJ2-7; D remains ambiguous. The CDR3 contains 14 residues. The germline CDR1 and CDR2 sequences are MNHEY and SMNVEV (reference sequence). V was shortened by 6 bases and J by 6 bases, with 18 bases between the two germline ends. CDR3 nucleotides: TGTGCCAGCAGAGCCCCCGATAGCAGAGGCGAGCAGTACTTC. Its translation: CASRAPDSRGEQYF.

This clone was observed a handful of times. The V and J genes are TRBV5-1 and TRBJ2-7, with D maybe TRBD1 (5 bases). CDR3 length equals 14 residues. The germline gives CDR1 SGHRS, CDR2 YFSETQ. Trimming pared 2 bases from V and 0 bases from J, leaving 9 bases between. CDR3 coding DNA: TGCGCCAGCAGCTTTCGGACAAGCTCCTACGAGCAGTACTTC. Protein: CASSFRTSSYEQYF.

The CDR3 protein is CASSSLTGYNEQFF. DNA of the CDR3: TGTGCCAGCAGCTCGCTGACTGGCTACAATGAGCAGTTCTTC. This chain uses TRBV3-1 (or the pseudogene TRBV3-2) with TRBJ2-1; D gene uncertain. The CDR3 length is 14 residues. Trimming left V 5 bases short and J 3 bases short, with 11 bases between. Germline-derived CDR1 and CDR2 are LGHDT and YNNKEL (reference sequence).

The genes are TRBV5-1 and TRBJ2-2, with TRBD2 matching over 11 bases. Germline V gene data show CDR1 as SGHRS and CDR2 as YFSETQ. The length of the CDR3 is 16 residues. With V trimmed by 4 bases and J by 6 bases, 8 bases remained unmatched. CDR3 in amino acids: CASSISLLAGAGELFF. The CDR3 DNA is TGCGCCAGCAGCATATCCTTACTAGCGGGGGCCGGGGAGCTGTTTTTT.

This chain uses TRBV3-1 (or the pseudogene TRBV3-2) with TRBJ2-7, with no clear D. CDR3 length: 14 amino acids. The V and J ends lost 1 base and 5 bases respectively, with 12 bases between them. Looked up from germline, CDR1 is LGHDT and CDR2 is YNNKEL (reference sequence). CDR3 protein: CASSQVSIRDEQYF. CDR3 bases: TGTGCCAGCAGCCAAGTCTCCATACGGGACGAGCAGTACTTC.

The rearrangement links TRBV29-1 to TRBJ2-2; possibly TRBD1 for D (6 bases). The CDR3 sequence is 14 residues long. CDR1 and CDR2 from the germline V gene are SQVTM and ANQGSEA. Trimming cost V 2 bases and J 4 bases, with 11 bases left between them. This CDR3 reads CSVEQPQGTGELFF. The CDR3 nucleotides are TGCAGCGTTGAACAACCACAGGGCACCGGGGAGCTGTTTTTT.

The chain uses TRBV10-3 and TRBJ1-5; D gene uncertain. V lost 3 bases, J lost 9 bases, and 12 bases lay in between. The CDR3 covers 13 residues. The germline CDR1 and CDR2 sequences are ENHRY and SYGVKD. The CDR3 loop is CAISEDGHRPQHF. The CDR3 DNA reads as TGTGCCATCAGTGAAGACGGTCACAGGCCCCAGCATTTT.

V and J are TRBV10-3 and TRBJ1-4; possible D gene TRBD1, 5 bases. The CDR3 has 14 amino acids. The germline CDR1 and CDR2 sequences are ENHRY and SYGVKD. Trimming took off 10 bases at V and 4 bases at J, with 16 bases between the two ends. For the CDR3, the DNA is TGTGCCACGTCGGACGGGGCTCTTAATGAAAAACTGTTTTTT. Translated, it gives CATSDGALNEKLFF.

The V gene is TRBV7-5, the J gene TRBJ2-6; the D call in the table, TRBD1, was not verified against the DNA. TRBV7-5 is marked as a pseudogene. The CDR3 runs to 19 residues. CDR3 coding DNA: TGTGCCAGAAGCTTAGCGAAGGGACAGCTCACCTCTGGGGCCAACGTCCTGACTTTC. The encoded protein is CARSLAKGQLTSGANVLTF.

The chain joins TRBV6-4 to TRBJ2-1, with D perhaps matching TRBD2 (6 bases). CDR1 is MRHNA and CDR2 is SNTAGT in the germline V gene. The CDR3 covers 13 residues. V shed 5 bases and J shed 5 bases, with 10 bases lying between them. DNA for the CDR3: TGTGCCAGCAGTATGCGGGAAAACAATGAGCAGTTCTTC. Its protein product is CASSMRENNEQFF.

The CDR3 protein is CASSEARRRDYGYTF. The DNA of the CDR3 is TGTGCCAGCAGTGAAGCCCGCCGAAGGGACTATGGCTACACCTTC. The genes are TRBV2 and TRBJ1-2, with D uncertain. CDR1 and CDR2 from the germline V gene are SNHLY and FYNNEI. The CDR3 loop spans 15 amino acids. V lost 0 bases and J lost 3, with 11 bases in between.

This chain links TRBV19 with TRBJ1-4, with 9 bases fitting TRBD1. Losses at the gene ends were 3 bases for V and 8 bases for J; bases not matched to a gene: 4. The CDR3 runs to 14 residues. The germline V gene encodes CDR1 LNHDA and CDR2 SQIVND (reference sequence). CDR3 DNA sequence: TGTGCCAGTAGTATGAGGACAGGGGAAGAAAAACTGTTTTTT. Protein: CASSMRTGEEKLFF.

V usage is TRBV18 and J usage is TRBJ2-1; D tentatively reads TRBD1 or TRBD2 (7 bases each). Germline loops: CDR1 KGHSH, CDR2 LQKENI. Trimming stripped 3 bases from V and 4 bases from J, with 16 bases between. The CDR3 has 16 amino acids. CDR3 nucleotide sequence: TGTGCCAGCTCACCGCAGGGGGGGCACCGATACAATGAGCAGTTCTTC. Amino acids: CASSPQGGHRYNEQFF.